This entry features one T cell receptor (beta chain) sequence. Its target is unknown. The data stem from a study of Ad26.COV2.S vaccination and SARS-CoV-2 variants. Study-level points and caveats: Reported findings describe substantial breadth in spike-specific CD8+ and CD4+ T cell responses following vaccination.

Sequencing was performed with immunoSEQ multiplex PCR; in TCRdb, only in-frame clones are kept and a portion is missing. The sample shows around 370,000 clones, 85% of them seen only once. V lost 7 bases, J lost 0 bases, and 17 bases lay in between. This CDR3 has 16 amino acids. The germline V gene encodes CDR1 SGHRS and CDR2 YFSETQ. The treatment: roughly 18 received Ad26.COV2.S at low or high dose, single or two shots; 5 received placebo; per-sample allocation not given. Specimen acquisition occurred on day 63 following the initial vaccine or placebo injection. In Boston, the donor was an adult between 18-55 years of age. The study used a vaccine consisting of an Ad26 vector that expressed Wuhan-strain SARS-CoV-2 spike.

The input for sequencing was peripheral blood, taken in a trial of Ad26.COV2.S vaccine versus placebo. This rearrangement joins TRBV5-1 to TRBJ2-1; D may be TRBD1 (5 bases). The source of this sequence is a person aged 18 to 59 who received the Ad26.COV2.S COVID-19 vaccine or a placebo. The CDR3 coding sequence is TGCGCCAGCTTCACTTCGACAGCGAGCTCCTACAATGAGCAGTTCTTC. This sequence encodes CASFTSTASSYNEQFF.